The entry below gives a single TCR beta chain sequence along with its context. Its target is unknown. TCRdb's table, derived via immunoSEQ multiplex PCR, lists solely in-frame clones and lacks some. The sample consists of some 53,000 clones, under 80% of them appearing once. V was cut by 2 bases and J by 3 bases, with 11 bases left in between. The CDR3 extends over 15 amino acids. Looked up from germline, CDR1 is MNHEY and CDR2 is SMNVEV (reference sequence). The sample originates from a study of memory CD4+ T cells and cytomegalovirus serostatus. Study as a whole: Of the healthy Belgian adults, fewer than 10 were CMV seropositive and 24 seronegative. Study findings and constraints: The CMV-associated TCR signature appears largely within the CD4+ memory repertoire. Each of fewer than 80 CMV-associated TCRbeta sequences occurred in one to five individuals.

The sort gate was single viable CD3+CD4+CD8-CD45RO+ cells for memory CD4+ T cells. This receptor was taken from an adult in good health and CMV-seronegative. The gene calls are TRBV27 and TRBJ1-5, with D tentatively TRBD1 (6 bases). Sequencing input: memory CD4+ T cells from blood. In DNA, the CDR3 is TGTGCCAGCAGTTTAGGCAGGGGATTCAATCAGCCCCAGCATTTT. Amino acids: CASSLGRGFNQPQHF.